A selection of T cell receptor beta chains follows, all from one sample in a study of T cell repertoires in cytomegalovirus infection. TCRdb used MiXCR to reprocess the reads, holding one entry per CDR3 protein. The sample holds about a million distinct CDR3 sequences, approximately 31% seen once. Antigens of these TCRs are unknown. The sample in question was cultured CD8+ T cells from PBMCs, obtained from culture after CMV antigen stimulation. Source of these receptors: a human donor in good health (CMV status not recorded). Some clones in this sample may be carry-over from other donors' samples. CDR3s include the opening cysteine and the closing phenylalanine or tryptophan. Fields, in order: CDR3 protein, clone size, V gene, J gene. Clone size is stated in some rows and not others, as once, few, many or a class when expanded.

CDR3aa: CASRPRVDEQFF
abundance: many
v_gene: TRBV11-2
j_gene: TRBJ2-1

CDR3aa: CASSGRQLDSNQPQHF
abundance: .
v_gene: TRBV7-9
j_gene: TRBJ1-5

CDR3aa: CASSYSELEGNEQFF
abundance: .
v_gene: TRBV6-5
j_gene: TRBJ2-1

CDR3aa: CASTPRGDSPLHF
abundance: few
v_gene: TRBV6-1
j_gene: TRBJ1-6

CDR3aa: CASSLASGIKGRSPLHF
abundance: many
v_gene: TRBV7-6
j_gene: TRBJ1-6

CDR3aa: CASSRWDSQVSF
abundance: few
v_gene: TRBV7-9
j_gene: TRBJ1-1

CDR3aa: CASSLYRNENSPLHF
abundance: .
v_gene: TRBV14
j_gene: TRBJ1-6

CDR3aa: CASSPGIGQGPWQPQHF
abundance: many
v_gene: TRBV12-3/TRBV12-4
j_gene: TRBJ1-5

CDR3aa: CASSIGLAGVNNEQFF
abundance: .
v_gene: TRBV13
j_gene: TRBJ2-1

CDR3aa: CASSLGRSPRSHEQYF
abundance: few
v_gene: TRBV27
j_gene: TRBJ2-7

CDR3aa: CASSPLSGADTQYF
abundance: .
v_gene: TRBV7-3
j_gene: TRBJ2-3

CDR3aa: CASSIRPAGGDNEQFF
abundance: .
v_gene: TRBV5-6
j_gene: TRBJ2-1

CDR3aa: CASSQDPGAIYEQYF
abundance: few
v_gene: TRBV4-1
j_gene: TRBJ2-7

CDR3aa: CASSALGGKPQHF
abundance: .
v_gene: TRBV7-3
j_gene: TRBJ1-5

CDR3aa: CASSLSWGETQYF
abundance: many
v_gene: TRBV27
j_gene: TRBJ2-5

CDR3aa: CATSDPGGSYTF
abundance: .
v_gene: TRBV24-1
j_gene: TRBJ1-2

CDR3aa: CASSELGTDSNQPQHF
abundance: once
v_gene: TRBV6-1
j_gene: TRBJ1-5

CDR3aa: CASSLRPPTETQYF
abundance: .
v_gene: TRBV5-1
j_gene: TRBJ2-5

CDR3aa: CASSYSSRGITDTQYF
abundance: .
v_gene: TRBV6-5
j_gene: TRBJ2-3

CDR3aa: CASSLLGGEYWSNQPQHF
abundance: many
v_gene: TRBV7-6
j_gene: TRBJ1-5

CDR3aa: CASSPGASGANVLTF
abundance: .
v_gene: TRBV9
j_gene: TRBJ2-6

CDR3aa: CASSQDEAGTYEQYF
abundance: many
v_gene: TRBV4-2
j_gene: TRBJ2-7

CDR3aa: CATSDSGETQYF
abundance: few
v_gene: TRBV24-1
j_gene: TRBJ2-5

CDR3aa: CASSPSGMSNQPQHF
abundance: many
v_gene: TRBV7-6
j_gene: TRBJ1-5

CDR3aa: CASSYDPQGALEVDTGELFF
abundance: .
v_gene: TRBV6-5
j_gene: TRBJ2-2

CDR3aa: CASSLVSLGSQWDEQFF
abundance: many
v_gene: TRBV7-9
j_gene: TRBJ2-1

CDR3aa: CASVRQAAFF
abundance: few
v_gene: TRBV2
j_gene: TRBJ1-1

CDR3aa: CASSLAILAAPGTQYF
abundance: many
v_gene: TRBV7-6
j_gene: TRBJ2-5

CDR3aa: CASSLSGMSKTQYF
abundance: .
v_gene: TRBV7-6
j_gene: TRBJ2-5

CDR3aa: CASSLVGYGYSNQPQHF
abundance: .
v_gene: TRBV27
j_gene: TRBJ1-5

CDR3aa: CASSSIPTEAFF
abundance: many
v_gene: TRBV7-2
j_gene: TRBJ1-1

CDR3aa: CASSDRGQGRADTQYF
abundance: .
v_gene: TRBV9
j_gene: TRBJ2-3

CDR3aa: CASSGGGRADTQYF
abundance: once
v_gene: TRBV6-6
j_gene: TRBJ2-3